A selection of T cell receptor beta chains follows, all from one sample in a study of blood T cell repertoires in COVID-19. Only in-frame clones appear in the TCRdb table, and some are missing; sequencing was by immunoSEQ multiplex PCR. This sample carries about 210,000 clones, roughly four fifths of them seen once, and the ten largest clones take 4.5% to 5.5%. Material for sequencing was peripheral blood. Every receptor here comes from a woman aged 70-85 years with COVID-19, enrolled during active disease. Both conserved end residues are part of each CDR3. The D gene is left open where the match is weak. For some rows the clone size is stated as once, few or many, or as a class when expanded; others skip it.

CDR3aa: CASRRRTSDSYEQYF
CDR3nt: TGTGCCAGCAGACGAAGGACTAGCGACTCCTACGAGCAGTACTTC
j_gene: TRBJ2-7
abundance: -
v_gene: TRBV6-5
d_gene: TRBD2

CDR3aa: CASMLGAGANEQFF
CDR3nt: TGTGCCAGCATGTTGGGGGCGGGAGCGAATGAGCAGTTCTTC
j_gene: TRBJ2-1
abundance: -
v_gene: TRBV28
d_gene: -

CDR3aa: CASSGQSRGGYTF
CDR3nt: TGCGCCAGCAGTGGACAGTCTAGGGGAGGCTACACCTTC
j_gene: TRBJ1-2
abundance: -
v_gene: TRBV10-2
d_gene: -

CDR3aa: CASSFKAGRVF
CDR3nt: TGTGCCAGCAGTTTCAAGGCTGGCAGGGTATTT
j_gene: TRBJ2-3
abundance: -
v_gene: TRBV28
d_gene: -

CDR3aa: CASGQSEGLGQYF
CDR3nt: TGTGCCTCCGGGCAATCAGAGGGTTTGGGGCAGTACTTC
j_gene: TRBJ2-7
abundance: -
v_gene: TRBV27
d_gene: -

CDR3aa: CASSYSRQINTEAFF
CDR3nt: TGTGCCAGCAGTTACTCGCGGCAGATAAACACTGAAGCTTTCTTT
j_gene: TRBJ1-1
abundance: few
v_gene: TRBV6-5
d_gene: -

CDR3aa: CASSRGTDTQYF
CDR3nt: TGTGCCAGCAGCAGAGGCACAGATACGCAGTATTTT
j_gene: TRBJ2-3
abundance: -
v_gene: TRBV9
d_gene: -

CDR3aa: CASRRDRARNQPQHF
CDR3nt: TGTGCCAGCAGGAGGGACAGGGCGCGCAATCAGCCCCAGCATTTT
j_gene: TRBJ1-5
abundance: few
v_gene: TRBV28
d_gene: TRBD1

CDR3aa: CASSLGTREQYF
CDR3nt: TGTGCCAGCAGCCTTGGGACACGCGAGCAGTACTTC
j_gene: TRBJ2-7
abundance: -
v_gene: TRBV7-2
d_gene: -

CDR3aa: CSASRLAGGNEQFF
CDR3nt: TGCAGTGCTAGTCGACTAGCGGGAGGCAATGAGCAGTTCTTC
j_gene: TRBJ2-1
abundance: once
v_gene: TRBV20-1
d_gene: TRBD2

CDR3aa: CASSLVVTSGPFYEQYF
CDR3nt: TGTGCCAGCAGCTTAGTTGTGACTAGCGGACCATTCTACGAGCAGTACTTC
j_gene: TRBJ2-7
abundance: once
v_gene: TRBV11-2
d_gene: TRBD2

CDR3aa: CASSAGRIAGAANEQFF
CDR3nt: TGTGCCAGCAGCGCCGGACGTATAGCGGGAGCGGCTAATGAGCAGTTCTTC
j_gene: TRBJ2-1
abundance: -
v_gene: TRBV9
d_gene: TRBD2

CDR3aa: CAIQDRRGTEAFF
CDR3nt: TGTGCCATCCAAGACAGAAGGGGTACTGAAGCTTTCTTT
j_gene: TRBJ1-1
abundance: -
v_gene: TRBV10-3
d_gene: -

CDR3aa: CASSEGLAGGEQFF
CDR3nt: TGTGCCAGCAGTGAGGGGCTAGCGGGAGGTGAGCAGTTCTTC
j_gene: TRBJ2-1
abundance: -
v_gene: TRBV2
d_gene: TRBD2

CDR3aa: CASSLKTGPEGKLFF
CDR3nt: TGTGCCAGCAGCCTTAAGACAGGCCCTGAGGGAAAACTGTTTTTT
j_gene: TRBJ1-4
abundance: -
v_gene: TRBV5-4
d_gene: -

CDR3aa: CASRLQGPNTEAFF
CDR3nt: TGTGCCAGCAGATTACAGGGGCCAAACACTGAAGCTTTCTTT
j_gene: TRBJ1-1
abundance: -
v_gene: TRBV7-2
d_gene: TRBD1

CDR3aa: CASSLDRDDEQYF
CDR3nt: TGTGCCAGCAGCTTGGACAGGGACGACGAGCAGTACTTC
j_gene: TRBJ2-7
abundance: -
v_gene: TRBV5-5
d_gene: -

CDR3aa: CASSQEWLAGGNEQFF
CDR3nt: TGCGCCAGCAGCCAAGAGTGGCTAGCGGGAGGAAATGAGCAGTTCTTC
j_gene: TRBJ2-1
abundance: -
v_gene: TRBV4-3
d_gene: TRBD2

CDR3aa: CASSVGIAGTFTDTQYF
CDR3nt: TGTGCCAGCAGCGTAGGTATAGCGGGAACGTTCACAGATACGCAGTATTTT
j_gene: TRBJ2-3
abundance: -
v_gene: TRBV9
d_gene: TRBD2

CDR3aa: CASGWTGADTQYF
CDR3nt: TGTGCTAGTGGTTGGACAGGGGCAGATACGCAGTATTTT
j_gene: TRBJ2-3
abundance: -
v_gene: TRBV12-5
d_gene: TRBD1

CDR3aa: CASSQGLAYYEQYF
CDR3nt: TGCGCCAGCAGCCAGGGACTAGCGTACTACGAGCAGTACTTC
j_gene: TRBJ2-7
abundance: -
v_gene: TRBV4-3
d_gene: TRBD2

CDR3aa: CASSRNEQFF
CDR3nt: TGTGCCAGCAGCCGCAATGAGCAGTTCTTC
j_gene: TRBJ2-1
abundance: -
v_gene: TRBV2
d_gene: -

CDR3aa: CASLTSSLGNEQFF
CDR3nt: TGTGCCAGCCTTACTAGCTCACTAGGCAATGAGCAGTTCTTC
j_gene: TRBJ2-1
abundance: -
v_gene: TRBV2
d_gene: -

CDR3aa: CASGQDRGFADTQYF
CDR3nt: TGTGCCAGCGGGCAGGACAGGGGTTTCGCAGATACGCAGTATTTT
j_gene: TRBJ2-3
abundance: -
v_gene: TRBV7-9
d_gene: TRBD1

CDR3aa: CASRKGTAENSPLHF
CDR3nt: TGTGCCAGCCGAAAGGGGACAGCTGAAAATTCACCCCTCCACTTT
j_gene: TRBJ1-6
abundance: -
v_gene: TRBV6-5
d_gene: TRBD1

CDR3aa: CASSLRSGGISPLHF
CDR3nt: TGTGCCAGCAGTCTCCGGTCAGGGGGTATTTCACCCCTCCACTTT
j_gene: TRBJ1-6
abundance: -
v_gene: TRBV28
d_gene: TRBD1

CDR3aa: CASSYESWREPRETQYF
CDR3nt: TGTGCCAGCAGTTATGAGAGTTGGCGGGAGCCGAGAGAGACCCAGTACTTC
j_gene: TRBJ2-5
abundance: -
v_gene: TRBV6-2/TRBV6-3
d_gene: TRBD2

CDR3aa: CAWSVRGNSGANVLTF
CDR3nt: TGTGCCTGGAGTGTGCGAGGGAACTCTGGGGCCAACGTCCTGACTTTC
j_gene: TRBJ2-6
abundance: -
v_gene: TRBV30
d_gene: -

CDR3aa: CASSFRTNTGELFF
CDR3nt: TGTGCCAGCAGCTTCAGAACGAACACCGGGGAGCTGTTTTTT
j_gene: TRBJ2-2
abundance: -
v_gene: TRBV7-6
d_gene: -

CDR3aa: CASSLEVRLYSNQPQHF
CDR3nt: TGTGCCAGCAGCTTAGAAGTTCGGTTGTATAGCAATCAGCCCCAGCATTTT
j_gene: TRBJ1-5
abundance: -
v_gene: TRBV7-2
d_gene: -

CDR3aa: CASRATGNQPQHF
CDR3nt: TGTGCCAGCCGAGCGACAGGGAACCAGCCCCAGCATTTT
j_gene: TRBJ1-5
abundance: -
v_gene: TRBV6-5
d_gene: TRBD1

CDR3aa: CASSLRIGSGTSYYEQYF
CDR3nt: TGTGCCAGCAGCCTTCGGATTGGTTCCGGGACTAGCTATTACGAGCAGTACTTC
j_gene: TRBJ2-7
abundance: -
v_gene: TRBV5-6
d_gene: TRBD2

CDR3aa: CASYRGYTEAFF
CDR3nt: TGTGCCAGCTACAGGGGGTACACTGAAGCTTTCTTT
j_gene: TRBJ1-1
abundance: -
v_gene: TRBV2
d_gene: TRBD1

CDR3aa: CASSENRDGYEQYF
CDR3nt: TGTGCCAGCAGTGAGAACAGGGACGGCTACGAGCAGTACTTC
j_gene: TRBJ2-7
abundance: few
v_gene: TRBV2
d_gene: -

CDR3aa: CASSPRQGADYEQYF
CDR3nt: TGTGCCAGCTCACCGAGGCAGGGGGCTGACTACGAGCAGTACTTC
j_gene: TRBJ2-7
abundance: -
v_gene: TRBV18
d_gene: TRBD1

CDR3aa: CAISERGNTEAFF
CDR3nt: TGTGCCATCAGTGAGCGGGGGAACACTGAAGCTTTCTTT
j_gene: TRBJ1-1
abundance: -
v_gene: TRBV10-3
d_gene: -

CDR3aa: CASRSLGGTGELFF
CDR3nt: TGTGCCAGCAGGAGTTTAGGGGGCACCGGGGAGCTGTTTTTT
j_gene: TRBJ2-2
abundance: once
v_gene: TRBV2
d_gene: -

CDR3aa: CASSLVAGQQETQYF
CDR3nt: TGCGCCAGCAGCTTGGTGGCGGGCCAACAAGAGACCCAGTACTTC
j_gene: TRBJ2-5
abundance: -
v_gene: TRBV5-1
d_gene: -

CDR3aa: CASSTPGQGPYNEQFF
CDR3nt: TGTGCCAGTAGTACCCCGGGACAGGGCCCCTACAATGAGCAGTTCTTC
j_gene: TRBJ2-1
abundance: -
v_gene: TRBV19
d_gene: TRBD1

CDR3aa: CASSSYPPTGGYTGELFF
CDR3nt: TGTGCCAGCTCTTCATATCCACCTACGGGAGGTTACACCGGGGAGCTGTTTTTT
j_gene: TRBJ2-2
abundance: -
v_gene: TRBV7-2
d_gene: TRBD2

CDR3aa: CARGQGVENTEAFF
CDR3nt: TGTGCCAGAGGACAGGGGGTTGAGAACACTGAAGCTTTCTTT
j_gene: TRBJ1-1
abundance: -
v_gene: TRBV21-1
d_gene: -

CDR3aa: CASSILPGWTVYENSPLHF
CDR3nt: TGTGCCAGTAGTATCCTACCGGGATGGACGGTATATGAAAATTCACCCCTCCACTTT
j_gene: TRBJ1-6
abundance: -
v_gene: TRBV19
d_gene: -